Below are 28 T cell receptor beta chains sequenced from a single sample in a study of blood T cell repertoires in COVID-19. Method: immunoSEQ multiplex PCR; TCRdb's copy keeps in-frame clones and lacks some. The repertoire consists of about 300,000 clones, with around 90% occurring once and the leading ten covering 1.5% to 2%. The sequencing sample was made of PBMCs or T cells enriched from blood (not recorded which). All receptors derive from a woman between 35 and 50 years old who had recovered from COVID-19.

The chain links TRBV18 to TRBJ1-1, with TRBD1 matching over 7 bases. The CDR3 loop spans 15 amino acids. Per germline, CDR1 KGHSH and CDR2 LQKENI. V shed 3 bases and J 2 bases; nucleotides not matched to a gene: 6. The CDR3 DNA sequence: TGTGCCAGCTCACCGTCCGGGACAGCCAACACTGAAGCTTTCTTT. This encodes CASSPSGTANTEAFF.

The chain uses TRBV3-1 (or the pseudogene TRBV3-2) and TRBJ1-3; D ambiguous. The germline CDR1 and CDR2 sequences are LGHDT and YNNKEL (reference sequence). V was trimmed by 8 bases and J by 4 bases, leaving 21 bases between them. The CDR3 spans 16 residues. The CDR3 loop is CASSPGGGLSGNTIYF. The CDR3 bases are TGTGCCAGCTCACCCGGTGGAGGACTCTCGGGAAACACCATATATTTT.

The J gene is TRBJ2-5, the V gene TRBV27; 7 bases match TRBD1. The CDR3 totals 15 residues. V lost 6 bases and J lost 2; bases outside the gene matches: 9. From germline, CDR1 is MNHEY and CDR2 SMNVEV (reference sequence). CDR3 in DNA: TGTGCCAGCAGGGCAGACAGGGCCGTTCAAGAGACCCAGTACTTC. Amino acids: CASRADRAVQETQYF.

The rearrangement uses TRBV6-6 and TRBJ1-2; 8 nucleotides align to TRBD1. J was trimmed by 2 bases and V by 5 bases; bases with no gene match: 4. The length of the CDR3 is 14 residues. CDR1 is MNHNY, CDR2 SVGAGI, per germline (reference sequence). The CDR3 region has the DNA TGTGCCAGCAGTCGGGACAGGTTAAACTATGGCTACACCTTC. This sequence encodes CASSRDRLNYGYTF.

J is TRBJ2-2 and V is TRBV5-1; 8 bases fit TRBD1. From germline, CDR1 is SGHRS and CDR2 YFSETQ. The CDR3 extends over 17 amino acids. With V trimmed by 5 bases and J by 5 bases, 14 bases remained unmatched. CDR3 sequence (DNA): TGCGCCAGCAGTTATTGGTCGGGACAGGAGGTGACCGGGGAGCTGTTTTTT. Translating it yields CASSYWSGQEVTGELFF.

This chain uses TRBV2 with TRBJ1-2; 9 bases fit TRBD1. The CDR3 runs 16 residues. The V and J ends lost 5 bases and 2 bases, in that order; junction bases with no gene match: 9. Germline V lookup: CDR1 SNHLY, CDR2 FYNNEI. CDR3 sequence: CASSPTGQGGNYGYTF. CDR3 coding DNA: TGTGCCAGCAGTCCTACGGGACAGGGAGGAAACTATGGCTACACCTTC.

The chain joins TRBV3-1 (or the pseudogene TRBV3-2) to TRBJ2-1, with 16 nucleotides matching TRBD2. The CDR3 covers 19 residues. Germline V lookup: CDR1 LGHDT, CDR2 YNNKEL (reference sequence). V dropped 0 bases and J dropped 8; count of bases not matched to a gene: 10. The CDR3 DNA sequence: TGTGCCAGCAGCCAAGAAAAGGGACTAGCGGGGGGGCGCTTGGATGAGCAGTTCTTC. Its translation is CASSQEKGLAGGRLDEQFF.

As concerns this clone: An end of the junction differs from the germline gene, which may be a read error. V gene TRBV7-7 combines with J gene TRBJ2-5; the match to TRBD2 covers 14 bases. Looked up from germline, CDR1 is SSHAT and CDR2 is FNYEAQ (reference sequence). CDR3 length: 18 residues. CDR3 loop: CASSPRLAGGPIGETQYF. The CDR3 DNA is TGTGCTAGCAGCCCCCGACTAGCGGGGGGGCCGATAGGAGAGACCCAGTACTTC.

The chain joins TRBV9 to TRBJ2-3, with a tentative D call TRBD2 (5 bases). This CDR3 contains 15 residues. V gave up 2 bases and J gave up 1 base, with 11 bases separating them. The germline CDR1 and CDR2 sequences are SGDLS and YYNGEE. The CDR3 sequence is CASSVLASGTDTQYF. The DNA of the CDR3 is TGTGCCAGCAGCGTGCTAGCATCAGGCACAGATACGCAGTATTTT.

This clone was counted once. This chain joins TRBV10-2 and TRBJ1-1; the D is unclear. This CDR3 has 15 amino acids. CDR1 WSHSY and CDR2 SAAADI come from the germline V gene. Trimming removed 6 bases from V and 0 bases from J, with 14 bases in between. The CDR3 here is CASSGMGYMNTEAFF. Written as DNA, the CDR3 is TGCGCCAGCAGCGGGATGGGGTATATGAACACTGAAGCTTTCTTT.

The count of this clone is one. The V call is TRBV9, the J call TRBJ2-1, with 10 bases that match TRBD2. V lost 3 bases to trimming and J lost 8 bases; unmatched junction nucleotides: 11. Germline V CDR1 and CDR2: SGDLS, YYNGEE. CDR3 length: 16 residues. The CDR3 is CASSAQSGRVGDEQFF. The CDR3 bases are TGTGCCAGCAGCGCCCAAAGCGGGAGGGTTGGCGATGAGCAGTTCTTC.

The gene calls are TRBV5-1 and TRBJ2-7; no definite D call. The germline V gene has CDR1 SGHRS and CDR2 YFSETQ. Trimming removed 4 bases from V and 1 base from J, with 9 bases in between. The CDR3 length is 13 residues. CDR3 DNA sequence: TGCGCCAGCAGCCGCCCCAGTTCCTACGAGCAGTACTTC. Residues: CASSRPSSYEQYF. Variable domain in full (rest from reference TRBV5-1 and TRBJ2-7): KAGVTQTPRYLIKTRGQQVTLSCSPISGHRSVSWYQQTPGQGLQFLFEYFSETQRNKGNFPGRFSGRQFSNSRSEMNVSTLELGDSALYLCASSRPSSYEQYFGPGTRLTVT.

The chain recombines TRBV10-1 with TRBJ2-2, with TRBD1 identical over 7 bases. Germline V gene sequence: CDR1 WNHNN, CDR2 SYGVQD (reference sequence). V shed 2 bases and J 5 bases; nucleotides not matched to a gene: 14. This CDR3 is built from 18 residues. This CDR3 is CASSEQGGGRGPTGELFF. DNA for the CDR3: TGCGCCAGCAGTGAGCAAGGGGGCGGCAGGGGCCCAACCGGGGAGCTGTTTTTT.

The rearrangement links TRBV27 to TRBJ2-1, with 7 bases that match TRBD2. Germline lookup yields CDR1 MNHEY and CDR2 SMNVEV (reference sequence). The CDR3 consists of 12 residues. Trimming took 5 bases from V and 15 from J; bases not matched to a gene: 10. The CDR3 sequence: CASSRNVGGWFF. The CDR3 coding sequence is TGTGCCAGCAGTCGGAACGTGGGAGGGTGGTTCTTC.

The chain has TRBV5-6 and TRBJ1-4; 7 nucleotides align to TRBD1. Per germline, CDR1 SGHDT and CDR2 YYEEEE. The ends lost 6 bases at V and 6 bases at J; junction bases unmatched: 14. The CDR3 has 16 amino acids. CDR3 nucleotide sequence: TGTGCCAGCATCCGAACCGGGACAGCCCTAGATGAAAAACTGTTTTTT. Translating it yields CASIRTGTALDEKLFF.

The J gene is TRBJ2-1, the V gene TRBV5-1; TRBD1 aligns across 11 bases. Germline trimming cut 4 bases from V and 2 bases from J; bases unmatched to any gene: 8. CDR1 and CDR2 from the germline V gene are SGHRS and YFSETQ. CDR3 size: 17 residues. The CDR3 nucleotides are TGCGCCAGCAGCACAGGACAGGGGGCTTTCGCCTACAATGAGCAGTTCTTC. Its protein is CASSTGQGAFAYNEQFF.

The V call is TRBV5-4, the J call TRBJ1-2; TRBD1 might be the D (5 bases). CDR1 is SGHNT and CDR2 is YYREEE in the germline V gene (reference sequence). The CDR3 length is 16 residues. V lost 3 bases and J lost 0, with 15 bases in between. The CDR3 sequence is CASSSPGEGTNYGYTF. As DNA, the CDR3 is TGTGCCAGCAGCTCCCCGGGGGAAGGGACTAACTATGGCTACACCTTC. The whole variable domain, remainder taken from reference TRBV5-4 and TRBJ1-2, is ETGVTQSPTHLIKTRGQQVTLRCSSQSGHNTVSWYQQALGQGPQFIFQYYREEENGRGNFPPRFSGLQFPNYSSELNVNALELDDSALYLCASSSPGEGTNYGYTFGSGTRLTVV.

The chain joins TRBV27 to TRBJ1-6, with 9 bases matching TRBD1. Trimming took 6 bases from V and 2 from J; bases not matched to a gene: 8. Germline values: CDR1 MNHEY, CDR2 SMNVEV (reference sequence). This CDR3 has 17 residues. The CDR3 region is CASSRKTGGTYNSPLHF. The DNA of the CDR3 is TGTGCCAGCAGCCGAAAGACAGGGGGAACCTATAATTCACCCCTCCACTTT.

This chain joins TRBV20-1 and TRBJ1-1, with D unclear. Germline CDR1 reads DFQATT; CDR2 reads SNEGSKA (reference sequence). Trimming removed 3 bases at V and 1 base at J, with 12 bases between. The CDR3 is made up of 14 amino acids. CDR3 coding DNA: TGCAGTGCTAGTCCCGGTCCTGGGAACACTGAAGCTTTCTTT. Translated: CSASPGPGNTEAFF.

The chain links TRBV6-2 or TRBV6-3 to TRBJ2-7; TRBD2 agrees at 7 bases. Per germline, CDR1 MNHEY and CDR2 SVGEGT. The CDR3 length is 16 residues. J gave up 7 bases and V 5 bases, and 17 bases lay outside the gene matches. In DNA form, the CDR3 reads TGTGCCAGCAGTCCCGGGGCGCGGGAGAGGGTGAAGGAGCAGTACTTC. This codes for CASSPGARERVKEQYF.

The rearrangement links TRBV7-6 to TRBJ1-4; 7 bases match TRBD1. Germline V gene lookup returns CDR1 SGHVS and CDR2 FNYEAQ. The CDR3 spans 17 residues. V was pared by 0 bases and J by 7 bases, with 11 bases of the junction left unmatched. For the CDR3, the DNA is TGTGCCAGCAGCTTAGCCACAGGGAACCCAGGGGGTGAAAAACTGTTTTTT. Protein sequence: CASSLATGNPGGEKLFF.

The table lists this clone with a count of one. J is TRBJ1-5 and V is TRBV10-2, with TRBD1 identical over 7 bases. This CDR3 contains 16 residues. V lost 0 bases and J lost 6; bases outside the gene matches: 8. CDR1 and CDR2 (germline): WSHSY, SAAADI. In DNA, the CDR3 is TGCGCCAGCAGTGAGTCCCGGAGACAGGGTCCTCAGCCCCAGCATTTT. This sequence encodes CASSESRRQGPQPQHF.

The chain has TRBV27 and TRBJ2-3; TRBD1 agrees at 9 bases. Germline trimming cut 2 bases from V and 2 bases from J; bases unmatched to any gene: 5. The CDR3 length is 16 residues. In germline, CDR1 is MNHEY, CDR2 SMNVEV (reference sequence). The CDR3 loop reads CASSLIGTGPTDTQYF. The CDR3 bases are TGTGCCAGCAGTTTAATCGGGACAGGGCCCACAGATACGCAGTATTTT.

The V and J genes are TRBV7-2 and TRBJ1-4; D call uncertain. The CDR3 is made up of 13 amino acids. The germline V and J ends were trimmed by 2 bases and 5 bases, with 6 bases remaining between them. Per germline, CDR1 SGHTA and CDR2 FQGNSA. CDR3 in amino acids: CASSLRQNEKLFF. The DNA for the CDR3 is TGTGCCAGCAGCTTACGACAAAATGAAAAACTGTTTTTT.

V gene TRBV19 combines with J gene TRBJ1-5; TRBD1 matches at 9 bases. Unmatched junction bases numbered 17, after V lost 6 bases and J lost 2 bases. Germline V gene lookup returns CDR1 LNHDA and CDR2 SQIVND (reference sequence). The CDR3 sequence is 19 residues long. CDR3 sequence (DNA): TGTGCCAGTAGAATTTTACCGGGACAGGGTGCTAGGGGCAATCAGCCCCAGCATTTT. It codes for CASRILPGQGARGNQPQHF.

The chain employs TRBV7-2 and TRBJ1-2; the match to TRBD1 covers 8 bases. The V gene end was trimmed by 1 base and the J gene end by 5 bases; junction bases not matched to a gene: 12. The CDR3 totals 17 residues. Germline V gene data show CDR1 as SGHTA and CDR2 as FQGNSA. The chain's CDR3 is CASSLVGYGQGRYGYTF. Here the CDR3 DNA reads TGTGCCAGCAGCTTAGTGGGTTACGGACAGGGACGATATGGCTACACCTTC.

About this clone itself: The sample has other DNA sequences that encode this CDR3 too. The chain carries TRBV9 and TRBJ1-6; TRBD1 agrees at 9 bases. CDR3 length: 14 residues. Trimming removed 3 bases from V and 10 bases from J; junction bases left unmatched: 5. The V gene's germline CDR1 is SGDLS and CDR2 YYNGEE. In DNA, the CDR3 is TGTGCCAGCAGCGGAGGACAGGGGAACTCACCCCTCCACTTT. It yields the protein CASSGGQGNSPLHF.

The CDR3 DNA sequence: TGCGCCAGTTCCGAACCCTGGACTAGCGGGAGGGTGATCACCGGGGAGCTGTTTTTT. Translating it yields CASSEPWTSGRVITGELFF. This sequence joins TRBV5-1 and TRBJ2-2, with 15 bases aligning to TRBD2. Germline-derived CDR1 and CDR2 are SGHRS and YFSETQ. V shed 8 bases, J shed 4 bases, and the junction held 15 bases outside the gene matches. CDR3 length: 19 residues. The whole variable domain, remainder taken from reference TRBV5-1 and TRBJ2-2, is KAGVTQTPRYLIKTRGQQVTLSCSPISGHRSVSWYQQTPGQGLQFLFEYFSETQRNKGNFPGRFSGRQFSNSRSEMNVSTLELGDSALYLCASSEPWTSGRVITGELFFGEGSRLTVL.